This T cell receptor beta chain stems from a study of T cell clones after liver transplantation (dated by TCRdb to the late 2010s). For context, the study as a whole: ITN030ST, the source of the samples, was a randomized trial that attempted immunosuppression withdrawal within 2 years of liver transplantation. Donor-reactive T cell clones were identified using TCRbeta sequencing after a pre-transplant mixed lymphocyte reaction and were then followed in post-transplant blood. Third party-reactive TCRbeta sequences from pre-transplant MLRs were also identified as an antigen-independent comparator for donor-reactive sequences. Three of the eight recipients were HCV-positive; the others were transplanted for non-autoimmune, non-viral indications. The subjects received no induction therapy and were kept on standard immunosuppression until randomization at 12-24 months post-transplant. Tolerance meant complete immunosuppression withdrawal for at least one year without liver enzymes rising beyond twice the upper limit of normal. Blood samples were collected pre-transplant, pre-randomization before withdrawal, and post-randomization after either full withdrawal or failed withdrawal. Of the 8 liver transplant recipients making up the studied cohort, 3 were classified as tolerant and 5 as non-tolerant.

Unstimulated PBMCs, after thawing, were stained for CD3, CD4 and CD8 and then FACS-sorted into CD3+CD4+ and CD3+CD8+ populations. Randomization to immunosuppression withdrawal applied to every one of the 8 studied subjects. The Qiagen DNeasy Blood and Tissue Kit was used for genomic DNA isolation. Worth noting for this clone: Its cognate antigen has yet to be identified. It has no much larger one-base neighbor in the sample; base qualities were not kept.

High-throughput TCRbeta CDR3 sequencing of frozen genomic DNA was performed by immunoSEQ, including PCR amplification, mapping, bias correction and internal controls. As for the original processing: Only productive rearrangements were retained, with each unique TCRbeta sequence defined by its CDR3 nucleotide sequence together with its V and J gene. A sequence counted as donor-reactive only if the sequence showed at least 5-fold expansion in CFSE-low cells compared with unstimulated pre-transplant cells and had a frequency of at least 0.01%. Per-subject minimum frequency thresholds, based on the lowest-template unstimulated sample, ensured at least 90% detection power. Jensen-Shannon divergence between the top 1000 TCRbeta sequences post-transplant and pre-transplant was used to measure repertoire turnover. Changes in detection of donor-reactive sequences were tested with two-sided Fisher's exact tests. This is the immuneACCESS table as TCRdb keeps it, with only in-frame sequences that have V and J called. A part of the clones is gone; compared with another copy, unresolved V genes explain less than half, and the rest is unexplained. V, J and clone size are taken as reported in that table, and D and trimming were inferred from the DNA itself. The sample table shows 95,000 to 130,000 clones, and 90% are seen once. The ten largest account for more than 0.8% of the sample.

The paper as a whole reports these results and caveats: Because no allograft tissue specimens were available, donor-reactive T cells may have migrated into the graft instead of being deleted. The conclusions were considered preliminary, being limited by small, heterogeneous patient numbers and non-standardized post-transplant time points. Once repertoire turnover was taken into account, donor-reactive detection showed a significant reduction for CD4 in 7 of 8 subjects and for CD8 in 8 of 8. In 5 of 8 subjects, circulating donor-reactive CD4 TCRbeta sequences decreased significantly after transplant, regardless of tolerance or HCV status. A greater decline was seen for donor-reactive sequences than for third party-reactive sequences, suggesting partial antigen-specific deletion unrelated to withdrawal success. Low numbers of available donor cells limited the measurable donor-reactive repertoire in a couple of subjects.

This TCR was recovered from a human patient who received a liver transplant. Some T cells seen after a transplant may have their origin in the graft donor. The material was CD4+ T cells from blood, obtained 12 months after liver transplant.

The CDR3 protein: CASSPRSANTEAFF. The sequenced DNA is TGTGCCAGCTCACCACGGTCCGCGAACACTGAAGCTTTCTTT. Recombination linked TRBV18 to TRBJ1-1; no D gene can be assigned with confidence. Cut back by 1 base and 1 base, the V and J ends lie 7 bases apart. Inclusive of the bounding cysteine and phenylalanine, the CDR3 is 14 residues long. Only the CDR3 DNA stays, 42 bases, in frame from base 1. The germline V gene yields KGHSH for CDR1 and LQKENI for CDR2.